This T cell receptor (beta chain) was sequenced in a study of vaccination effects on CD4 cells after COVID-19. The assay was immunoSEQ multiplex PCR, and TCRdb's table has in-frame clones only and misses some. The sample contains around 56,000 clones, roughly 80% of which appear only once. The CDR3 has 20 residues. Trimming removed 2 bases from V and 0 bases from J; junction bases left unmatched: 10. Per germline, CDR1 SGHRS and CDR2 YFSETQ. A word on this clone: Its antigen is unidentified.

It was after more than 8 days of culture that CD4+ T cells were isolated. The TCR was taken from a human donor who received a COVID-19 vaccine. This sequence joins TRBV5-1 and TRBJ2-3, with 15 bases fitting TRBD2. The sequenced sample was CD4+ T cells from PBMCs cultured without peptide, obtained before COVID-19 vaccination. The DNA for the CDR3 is TGCGCCAGCAGCTTTAGGCCCCGGACTAGCGGGGGGGTCAGCACAGATACGCAGTATTTT. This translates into CASSFRPRTSGGVSTDTQYF.